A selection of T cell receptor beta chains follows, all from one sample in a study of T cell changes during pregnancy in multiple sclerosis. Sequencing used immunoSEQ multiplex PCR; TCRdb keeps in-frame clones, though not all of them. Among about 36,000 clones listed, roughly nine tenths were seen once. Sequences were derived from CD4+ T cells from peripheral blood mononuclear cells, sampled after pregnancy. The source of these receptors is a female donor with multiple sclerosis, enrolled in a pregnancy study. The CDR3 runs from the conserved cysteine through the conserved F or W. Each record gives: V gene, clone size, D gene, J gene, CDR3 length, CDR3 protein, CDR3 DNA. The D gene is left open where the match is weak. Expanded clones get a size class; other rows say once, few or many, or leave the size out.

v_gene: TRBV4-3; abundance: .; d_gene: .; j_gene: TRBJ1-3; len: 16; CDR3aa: CASSLEASHSGNTIYF; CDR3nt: TGCGCCAGCAGCCTAGAGGCTTCCCACTCTGGAAACACCATATATTTT
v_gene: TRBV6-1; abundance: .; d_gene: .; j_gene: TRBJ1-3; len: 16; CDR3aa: CASSEALGYSGNTIYF; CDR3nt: TGTGCCAGCAGTGAAGCGCTGGGCTACTCTGGAAACACCATATATTTT
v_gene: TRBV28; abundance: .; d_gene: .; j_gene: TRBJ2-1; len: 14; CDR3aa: CASTPEQGYNEQFF; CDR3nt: TGTGCCAGCACCCCAGAGCAGGGCTACAATGAGCAGTTCTTC
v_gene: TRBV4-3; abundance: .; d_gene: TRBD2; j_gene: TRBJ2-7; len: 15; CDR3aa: CASSQGGGGTYEQYF; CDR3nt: TGCGCCAGCAGCCAAGGGGGGGGAGGCACCTACGAGCAGTACTTC
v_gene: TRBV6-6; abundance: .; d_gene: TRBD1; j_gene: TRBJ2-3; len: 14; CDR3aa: CASRRTGPTDTQYF; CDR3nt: TGTGCCAGCAGACGGACAGGACCCACAGATACGCAGTATTTT
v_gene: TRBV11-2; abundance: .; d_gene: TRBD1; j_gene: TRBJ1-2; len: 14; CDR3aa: CASSPRTGAHGYTF; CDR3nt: TGTGCCAGCAGCCCCCGGACAGGGGCGCATGGCTACACCTTC
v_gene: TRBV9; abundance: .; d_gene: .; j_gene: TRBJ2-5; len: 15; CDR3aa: CASSTTPLDQETQYF; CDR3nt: TGTGCCAGCAGCACCACTCCTCTGGACCAAGAGACCCAGTACTTC
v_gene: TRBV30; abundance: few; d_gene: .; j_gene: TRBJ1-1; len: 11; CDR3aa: CAWSVKTEAFF; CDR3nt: TGTGCCTGGAGTGTCAAAACTGAAGCTTTCTTT
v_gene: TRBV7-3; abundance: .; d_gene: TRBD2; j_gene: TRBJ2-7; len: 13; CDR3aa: CASSSSGGGEQYF; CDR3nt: TGTGCCAGCAGCTCTAGCGGGGGTGGCGAGCAGTACTTC
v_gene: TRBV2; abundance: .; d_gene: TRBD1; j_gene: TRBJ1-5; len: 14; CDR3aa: CASKGAVENQPQHF; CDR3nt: TGTGCCAGCAAGGGGGCTGTTGAAAATCAGCCCCAGCATTTT
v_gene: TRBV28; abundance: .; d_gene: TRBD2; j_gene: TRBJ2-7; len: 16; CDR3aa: CASSSPGTSGTYEQYF; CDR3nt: TGTGCCAGCAGTTCGCCGGGAACTAGCGGGACCTACGAGCAGTACTTC
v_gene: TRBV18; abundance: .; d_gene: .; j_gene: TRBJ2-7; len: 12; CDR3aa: CASSTASYEQYF; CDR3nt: TGTGCCAGCTCTACAGCTTCCTACGAGCAGTACTTC
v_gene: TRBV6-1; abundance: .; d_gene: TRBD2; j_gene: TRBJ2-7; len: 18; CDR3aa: CASSEAPSGRQLNYEQYF; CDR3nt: TGTGCCAGCAGTGAGGCGCCTAGCGGGAGACAGTTAAACTACGAGCAGTACTTC
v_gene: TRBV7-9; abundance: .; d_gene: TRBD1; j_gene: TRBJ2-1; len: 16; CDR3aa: CASILDGTDTYNEQFF; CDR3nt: TGTGCCAGCATCTTGGACGGGACAGATACATACAATGAGCAGTTCTTC
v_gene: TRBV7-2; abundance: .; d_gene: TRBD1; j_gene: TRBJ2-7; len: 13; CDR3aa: CASSFGTEAEQYF; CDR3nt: TGTGCCAGCAGCTTTGGGACAGAGGCCGAGCAGTACTTC
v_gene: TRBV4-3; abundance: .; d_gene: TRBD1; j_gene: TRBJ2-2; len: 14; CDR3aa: CASSRTGQDGELFF; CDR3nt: TGCGCCAGCAGCCGGACAGGGCAAGACGGGGAGCTGTTTTTT
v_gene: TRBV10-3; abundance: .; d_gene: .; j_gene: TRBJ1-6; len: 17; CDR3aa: CAISEALGGSDNSPLHF; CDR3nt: TGTGCCATCAGTGAGGCGCTGGGGGGAAGCGATAATTCACCCCTCCACTTT
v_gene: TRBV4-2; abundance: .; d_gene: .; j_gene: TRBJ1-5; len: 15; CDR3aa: CASSQDRGRNQPQHF; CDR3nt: TGTGCCAGCAGCCAAGATCGGGGTCGCAATCAGCCCCAGCATTTT
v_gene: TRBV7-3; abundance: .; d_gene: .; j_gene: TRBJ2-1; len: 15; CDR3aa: CASSLKPSSQGEQFF; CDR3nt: TGTGCCAGCAGCTTAAAGCCTAGCTCACAGGGCGAGCAGTTCTTC
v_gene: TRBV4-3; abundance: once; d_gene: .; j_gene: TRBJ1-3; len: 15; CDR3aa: CASSQDVRAGNTIYF; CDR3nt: TGCGCCAGCAGCCAAGATGTCAGGGCAGGAAACACCATATATTTT
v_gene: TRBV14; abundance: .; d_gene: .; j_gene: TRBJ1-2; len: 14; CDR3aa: CASSQDARNYGYTF; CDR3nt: TGTGCCAGCAGCCAAGACGCCAGGAACTATGGCTACACCTTC
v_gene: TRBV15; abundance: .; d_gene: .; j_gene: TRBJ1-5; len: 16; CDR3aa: CATSRDTTVVGGPQHF; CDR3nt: TGTGCCACCAGCAGAGATACCACAGTGGTGGGTGGGCCCCAGCATTTT
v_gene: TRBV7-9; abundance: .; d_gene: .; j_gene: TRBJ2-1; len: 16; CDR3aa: CASSQSQGTIYNEQFF; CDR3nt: TGTGCCAGCAGTCAATCGCAGGGTACAATTTACAATGAGCAGTTCTTC
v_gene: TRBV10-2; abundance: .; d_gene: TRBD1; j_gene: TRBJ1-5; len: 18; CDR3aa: CASMAGQGGTISNQPQHF; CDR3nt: TGCGCCAGCATGGCGGGACAGGGGGGAACTATAAGCAATCAGCCCCAGCATTTT
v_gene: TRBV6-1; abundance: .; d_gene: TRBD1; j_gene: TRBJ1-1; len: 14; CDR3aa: CASSRQGRWTEAFF; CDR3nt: TGTGCCAGCAGTAGACAGGGCCGGTGGACTGAAGCTTTCTTT
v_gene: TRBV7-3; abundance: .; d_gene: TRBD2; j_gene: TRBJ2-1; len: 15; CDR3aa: CASSLMVAGVHEQFF; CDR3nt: TGTGCCAGCAGCTTAATGGTAGCGGGAGTCCATGAGCAGTTCTTC
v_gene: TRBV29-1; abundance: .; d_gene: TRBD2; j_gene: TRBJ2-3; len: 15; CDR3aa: CSVEASGLFGDTQYF; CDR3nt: TGCAGCGTTGAAGCTAGCGGCCTCTTTGGGGATACGCAGTATTTT
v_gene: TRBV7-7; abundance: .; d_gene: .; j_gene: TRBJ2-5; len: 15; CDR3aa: CASSLGRRVQETQYF; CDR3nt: TGTGCCAGCAGCTTAGGCCGCAGGGTCCAAGAGACCCAGTACTTC
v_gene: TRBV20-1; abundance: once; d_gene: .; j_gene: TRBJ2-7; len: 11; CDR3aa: CSARGLAEQYF; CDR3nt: TGCAGTGCTAGGGGACTCGCCGAGCAGTACTTC
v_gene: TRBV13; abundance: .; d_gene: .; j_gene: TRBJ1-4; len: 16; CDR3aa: CASSSPLQSTNEKLFF; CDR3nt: TGTGCCAGCAGCTCACCATTACAGTCAACTAATGAAAAACTGTTTTTT
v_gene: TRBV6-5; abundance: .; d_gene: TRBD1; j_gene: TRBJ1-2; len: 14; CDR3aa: CASSYEGQGGGYTF; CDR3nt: TGTGCCAGCAGTTACGAGGGACAGGGAGGTGGCTACACCTTC
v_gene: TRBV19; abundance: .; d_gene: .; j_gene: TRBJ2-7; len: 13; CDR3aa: CASVGAKPGEQYF; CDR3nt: TGTGCCAGTGTTGGGGCCAAGCCGGGCGAGCAGTACTTC
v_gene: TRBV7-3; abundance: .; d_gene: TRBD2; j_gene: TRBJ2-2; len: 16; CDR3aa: CASSLRSGRAAGELFF; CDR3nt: TGTGCCAGCAGCTTACGCAGCGGGAGGGCCGCCGGGGAGCTGTTTTTT
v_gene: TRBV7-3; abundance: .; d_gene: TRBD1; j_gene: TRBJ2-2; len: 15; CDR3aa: CASSSGQGGTGELFF; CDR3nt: TGTGCCAGCAGCTCCGGACAGGGAGGTACCGGGGAGCTGTTTTTT
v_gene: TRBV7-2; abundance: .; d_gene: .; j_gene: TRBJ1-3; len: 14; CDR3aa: CASRSQGSGNTIYF; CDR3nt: TGTGCCAGCAGATCCCAGGGCTCTGGAAACACCATATATTTT
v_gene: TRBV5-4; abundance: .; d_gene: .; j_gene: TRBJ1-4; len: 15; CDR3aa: CASSLRGSLNEKLFF; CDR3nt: TGTGCCAGCAGCTTACGAGGGAGCCTTAATGAAAAACTGTTTTTT
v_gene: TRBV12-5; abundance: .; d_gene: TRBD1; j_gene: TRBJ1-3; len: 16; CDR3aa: CASGLGGRGTGNTIYF; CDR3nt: TGTGCTAGTGGCCTCGGCGGCAGGGGGACTGGAAACACCATATATTTT
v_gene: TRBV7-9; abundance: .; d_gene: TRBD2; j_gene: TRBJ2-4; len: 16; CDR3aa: CASSLTAGGGANIQYF; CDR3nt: TGTGCCAGCAGCTTAACCGCGGGGGGGGGAGCAAACATTCAGTACTTC
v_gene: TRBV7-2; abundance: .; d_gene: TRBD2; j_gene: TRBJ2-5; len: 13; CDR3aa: CASRASGQETQYF; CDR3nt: TGTGCCAGCAGGGCTAGCGGGCAAGAGACCCAGTACTTC
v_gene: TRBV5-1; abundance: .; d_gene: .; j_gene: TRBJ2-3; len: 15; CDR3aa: CASSFGGGGTDTQYF; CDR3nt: TGCGCCAGCAGCTTTGGTGGGGGCGGCACAGATACGCAGTATTTT
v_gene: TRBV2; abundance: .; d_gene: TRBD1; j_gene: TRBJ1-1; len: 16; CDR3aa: CASSPAGQGKRTEAFF; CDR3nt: TGTGCCAGCAGTCCGGCTGGACAGGGGAAGCGCACTGAAGCTTTCTTT
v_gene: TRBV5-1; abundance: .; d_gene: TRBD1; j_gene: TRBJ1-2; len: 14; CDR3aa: CASSLGQGAGGYTF; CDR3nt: TGCGCCAGCAGCTTAGGACAGGGGGCAGGTGGCTACACCTTC
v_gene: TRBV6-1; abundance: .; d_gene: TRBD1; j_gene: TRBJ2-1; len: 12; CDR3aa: CATTQGQGKQFF; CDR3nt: TGTGCCACCACGCAAGGACAGGGGAAGCAGTTCTTC
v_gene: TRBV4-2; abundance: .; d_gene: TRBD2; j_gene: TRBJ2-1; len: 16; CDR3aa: CASSQENTPERGEQFF; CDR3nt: TGTGCCAGCAGCCAAGAGAACACGCCCGAGCGGGGGGAGCAGTTCTTC
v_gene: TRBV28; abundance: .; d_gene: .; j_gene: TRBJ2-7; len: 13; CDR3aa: CASRDRARSEQYF; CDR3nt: TGTGCCAGCAGAGACAGAGCCCGAAGTGAGCAGTACTTC
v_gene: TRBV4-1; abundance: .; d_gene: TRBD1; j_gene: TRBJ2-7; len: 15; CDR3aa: CASSKGDRGSYEQYF; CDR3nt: TGCGCCAGCAGCAAAGGGGACAGGGGCTCCTACGAGCAGTACTTC
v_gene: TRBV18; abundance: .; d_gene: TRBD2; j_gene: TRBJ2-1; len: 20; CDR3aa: CASSLTPAASGRASYNEQFF; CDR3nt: TGTGCCAGCTCACTTACCCCGGCGGCTAGCGGGAGGGCCTCCTACAATGAGCAGTTCTTC
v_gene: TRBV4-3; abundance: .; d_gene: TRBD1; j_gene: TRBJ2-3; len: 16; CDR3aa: CASSPNSGGLTDTQYF; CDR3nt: TGCGCCAGCAGCCCGAACTCAGGGGGCCTCACAGATACGCAGTATTTT
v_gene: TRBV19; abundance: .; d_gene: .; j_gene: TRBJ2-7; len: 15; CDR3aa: CASSFRGVTLYEQYF; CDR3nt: TGTGCCAGTAGTTTCAGGGGGGTTACGCTCTACGAGCAGTACTTC
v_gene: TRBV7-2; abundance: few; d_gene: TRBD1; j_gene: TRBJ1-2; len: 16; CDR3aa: CASSLGAGRGRRGYTF; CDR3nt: TGTGCCAGCAGCTTAGGAGCCGGCAGGGGGCGACGAGGCTACACCTTC
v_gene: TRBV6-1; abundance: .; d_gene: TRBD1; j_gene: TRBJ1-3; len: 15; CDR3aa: CASSETGGIGNTIYF; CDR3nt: TGTGCCAGCAGCGAGACAGGGGGCATCGGAAACACCATATATTTT
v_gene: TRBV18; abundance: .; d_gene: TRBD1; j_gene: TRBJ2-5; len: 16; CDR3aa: CASSGRSGQYQETQYF; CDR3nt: TGTGCCAGCTCAGGCCGCTCGGGACAGTACCAAGAGACCCAGTACTTC
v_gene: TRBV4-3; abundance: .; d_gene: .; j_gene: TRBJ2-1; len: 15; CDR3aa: CASSQELRSYNEQFF; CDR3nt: TGCGCCAGCAGCCAAGAGTTGCGGTCCTACAATGAGCAGTTCTTC
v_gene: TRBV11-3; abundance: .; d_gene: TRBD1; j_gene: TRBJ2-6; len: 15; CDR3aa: CASSGTGTGANVLTF; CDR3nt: TGTGCCAGCAGCGGGACAGGGACTGGGGCCAACGTCCTGACTTTC
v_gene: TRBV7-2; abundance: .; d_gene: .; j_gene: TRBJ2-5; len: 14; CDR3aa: CASSRGGVQETQYF; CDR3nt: TGTGCCAGCAGCCGGGGCGGGGTCCAAGAGACCCAGTACTTC
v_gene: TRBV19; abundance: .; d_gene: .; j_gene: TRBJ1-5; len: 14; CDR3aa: CASRSRGSNQPQHF; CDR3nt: TGTGCCAGTAGAAGCAGGGGAAGCAATCAGCCCCAGCATTTT